The 19 T cell receptor beta chains in this list originate from one sample, sequenced in a study of shared clonotypes between healthy human individuals. Sequenced by immunoSEQ multiplex PCR; TCRdb stores in-frame clones only, minus some. The sample records more than 2,000,000 clones, just over 90% being singletons. The specimen sequenced was naive CD4+ T cells sorted from blood. As for subset: CD45RA+ positively selected. The source of these receptors is a man aged 18 to 30 in good health.

The chain carries TRBV11-2 and TRBJ2-1; D uncertain. V was shortened by 1 base and J by 13 bases, with 14 bases between the two germline ends. Germline assignment: CDR1 SGHAT and CDR2 FQNNGV. This CDR3 contains 13 residues. The CDR3 spells CASSLALGAQQFF. The CDR3 nucleotides read TGTGCCAGCAGCTTAGCGTTGGGCGCCCAACAGTTCTTC.

The V gene is TRBV6-5, the J gene TRBJ2-7, with 9 bases fitting TRBD1. Germline loops: CDR1 MNHEY, CDR2 SVGAGI. The CDR3 consists of 16 residues. The V segment lost 2 bases and the J segment 5 bases; nucleotides outside the gene matches: 10. For the CDR3, the DNA is TGTGCCAGCAGTTACACCGGGACAGGGTTGTTCCACGAGCAGTACTTC. The encoded protein is CASSYTGTGLFHEQYF.

Comments on this clone: This same CDR3 is encoded by further DNA sequences in the sample. The rearrangement links TRBV9 to TRBJ2-3; D might be TRBD2 (5 bases). The CDR3 sequence is 14 residues long. From germline, CDR1 is SGDLS and CDR2 YYNGEE. V lost 3 bases and J 0 bases, leaving 8 bases between the germline ends. The CDR3 bases are TGTGCCAGCAGCGCCGGACTTAGCACAGATACGCAGTATTTT. This encodes CASSAGLSTDTQYF.

The rearrangement joins TRBV5-1 to TRBJ2-5; 10 bases agree with TRBD2. The CDR3 is made up of 15 amino acids. Germline CDR1 and CDR2: SGHRS and YFSETQ. The V gene end was trimmed by 2 bases and the J gene end by 5 bases; junction bases not matched to a gene: 6. This CDR3 is CASSLGTSAGETQYF. The CDR3, as DNA: TGCGCCAGCAGCTTAGGGACTAGCGCCGGGGAGACCCAGTACTTC.

The rearrangement joins TRBV30 to TRBJ2-5; maybe TRBD2 (5 bases). The end of the DNA aligns better with TRBJ2-7, so the J call may be wrong. This CDR3 contains 13 residues. In germline, CDR1 is GTSNPN, CDR2 SVGIG (reference sequence). CDR3 in amino acids: CAWGPGPRVEQYF. In DNA form, the CDR3 reads TGTGCCTGGGGACCCGGACCGCGGGTCGAGCAGTACTTC.

V gene TRBV6-1 combines with J gene TRBJ1-2; D unresolved. Germline V gives CDR1 MNHNS, CDR2 SASEGT. This CDR3 comprises 13 residues. Trimming stripped 6 bases from V and 4 bases from J, with 12 bases between. Here the CDR3 DNA reads TGTGCCAGCAGGGAGCTAACTGCCTATGGCTACACCTTC. Translating it yields CASRELTAYGYTF.

The chain recombines TRBV18 with TRBJ2-5; 13 bases match TRBD2. This CDR3 contains 15 residues. The V and J ends lost 5 bases and 5 bases, in that order; junction bases with no gene match: 5. The germline V gene encodes CDR1 KGHSH and CDR2 LQKENI. CDR3 DNA: TGTGCCAGCTCAACACTAGCGGGAGGGAGTGAGACCCAGTACTTC. It specifies CASSTLAGGSETQYF. Filled out from reference TRBV18 and TRBJ2-5, the complete variable domain reads NAGVMQNPRHLVRRRGQEARLRCSPMKGHSHVYWYRQLPEEGLKFMVYLQKENIIDESGMPKERFSAEFPKEGPSILRIQQVVRGDSAAYFCASSTLAGGSETQYFGPGTRLLVL.

The genes are TRBV5-1 and TRBJ1-2; D is possibly TRBD1 (5 bases). The ends were cut back, 1 base at V and 5 bases at J, with 12 bases in the middle. The CDR3 is 14 amino acids. The germline V gene encodes CDR1 SGHRS and CDR2 YFSETQ. The CDR3 DNA sequence: TGCGCCAGCAGCTTGTCCCGGGACTTTTATGGCTACACCTTC. It codes for CASSLSRDFYGYTF. The full variable domain, its missing parts supplied by reference TRBV5-1 and TRBJ1-2, is KAGVTQTPRYLIKTRGQQVTLSCSPISGHRSVSWYQQTPGQGLQFLFEYFSETQRNKGNFPGRFSGRQFSNSRSEMNVSTLELGDSALYLCASSLSRDFYGYTFGSGTRLTVV.

This rearrangement joins TRBV9 to TRBJ1-3; no firm D call. This CDR3 contains 13 residues. CDR1 is SGDLS, CDR2 YYNGEE, per germline. Between the trimmed V and J ends, which lost 2 bases and 3 bases, there was a span of 6 bases. As DNA, the CDR3 is TGTGCCAGCAGCGTTGGGCATGGAAACACCATATATTTT. Residues: CASSVGHGNTIYF.

This clone was seen a single time. The chain carries TRBV10-3 and TRBJ2-7; 8 bases fit TRBD1. This CDR3 is 13 amino acids long. V was pared by 10 bases and J by 4 bases, with 9 bases of the junction left unmatched. The germline CDR1 and CDR2 sequences are ENHRY and SYGVKD. In nucleotides, the CDR3 is TGTGCCACCTCGGACAGGGTTGGGTACGAGCAGTACTTC. Translating gives CATSDRVGYEQYF.

The CDR3, as DNA: TGTGCCAGCAGTTCAACTAGCGGGGGGTACGAGCAGTACTTC. Protein product: CASSSTSGGYEQYF. V usage is TRBV6-1 and J usage is TRBJ2-7; TRBD2 matches 12 bases. This CDR3 contains 14 residues. Trimming took 5 bases from V and 4 from J; bases not matched to a gene: 3. Per germline, CDR1 MNHNS and CDR2 SASEGT.

The chain recombines TRBV5-6 with TRBJ2-1, with 7 bases fitting TRBD1. V lost 4 bases to trimming and J lost 3 bases; unmatched junction nucleotides: 7. Germline V CDR1 and CDR2: SGHDT, YYEEEE. This CDR3 is 15 amino acids long. CDR3 DNA: TGTGCCAGCAGCCGTTTTGACAGGGACTACAATGAGCAGTTCTTC. Amino acids: CASSRFDRDYNEQFF.

The V and J genes are TRBV6-5 and TRBJ2-3, with TRBD1 identical over 7 bases. Germline V gene data show CDR1 as MNHEY and CDR2 as SVGAGI. The CDR3 spans 14 residues. The V segment lost 6 bases and the J segment 0 bases; nucleotides outside the gene matches: 3. The CDR3 loop is CASRQGWSTDTQYF. The CDR3 DNA follows: TGTGCCAGCAGACAGGGGTGGAGCACAGATACGCAGTATTTT.

The chain couples TRBV5-1 to TRBJ2-5; maybe TRBD1 (6 bases). Trimming left V 4 bases short and J 5 bases short, with 18 bases between. This CDR3 has 15 residues. CDR1 and CDR2 (germline): SGHRS, YFSETQ. The CDR3 sequence is CASSQITGSKETQYF. The CDR3 DNA reads TGCGCCAGCAGCCAGATTACAGGGTCCAAGGAGACCCAGTACTTC. The complete variable domain, with remaining parts taken from reference TRBV5-1 and TRBJ2-5, reads KAGVTQTPRYLIKTRGQQVTLSCSPISGHRSVSWYQQTPGQGLQFLFEYFSETQRNKGNFPGRFSGRQFSNSRSEMNVSTLELGDSALYLCASSQITGSKETQYFGPGTRLLVL.

The V call is TRBV15, the J call TRBJ1-6; maybe TRBD1 (5 bases). The CDR3 consists of 14 residues. Germline CDR1 LNHNV, CDR2 YYDKDF (reference sequence). With 0 bases removed from V and 9 bases from J, the gap between germline ends came to 9 bases. This chain's CDR3 is CATSRDPGTSPLHF. Written as DNA, the CDR3 is TGTGCCACCAGCAGAGATCCCGGGACTTCACCCCTCCACTTT.

This chain's CDR3 is CASSQGRGARETQYF. The CDR3 DNA sequence: TGTGCCAGCAGCCAGGGACGGGGGGCGCGGGAGACCCAGTACTTC. The genes are TRBV4-2 and TRBJ2-5; possible D gene TRBD2, 7 bases. The CDR3 is 15 residues long. The V end was cut by 3 bases, the J end by 5 bases, with 16 bases between. Looked up from germline, CDR1 is LGHNA and CDR2 is YNFKEQ.

This chain joins TRBV5-1 and TRBJ2-3; 9 bases fit TRBD2. This CDR3 contains 17 residues. The ends lost 1 base at V and 2 bases at J; junction bases unmatched: 8. Per the germline V gene, CDR1 is SGHRS and CDR2 is YFSETQ. In nucleotides, the CDR3 is TGCGCCAGCAGCTTGTCCGGGGCTAGCGGGATCACAGATACGCAGTATTTT. Encoded protein: CASSLSGASGITDTQYF.

This clone was picked up one time. J is TRBJ1-5 and V is TRBV18; perhaps TRBD1 as D (6 bases). This CDR3 has 15 amino acids. CDR1 and CDR2 (germline): KGHSH, LQKENI. The V end lost 3 bases, the J end lost 6 bases, and 15 bases lay between the germline ends. DNA of the CDR3: TGTGCCAGCTCACCCCCACAGGGAGGTGGTCAGCCCCAGCATTTT. This sequence encodes CASSPPQGGGQPQHF.

The V and J genes are TRBV27 and TRBJ2-7, with TRBD1 matching 12 bases. There are 15 residues in the CDR3. Germline loops: CDR1 MNHEY, CDR2 SMNVEV (reference sequence). After removal of 6 bases from V and 0 bases from J, the junction contained 3 bases not matched to a gene. CDR3 in DNA: TGTGCCAGCAGGGCGGGACAGGGGGCCTCCTACGAGCAGTACTTC. Translated: CASRAGQGASYEQYF.